These T cell receptor beta chains were read from a single sample in a study of PD-L1 blockade in urothelial cancer. Only in-frame clones appear in the TCRdb table, and some are missing; sequencing was by immunoSEQ multiplex PCR. The sample lists roughly 21,000 clones; 90% were seen once. The input for sequencing was PBMCs, taken around atezolizumab (anti-PD-L1) treatment. The receptors shown here come from an older woman with urothelial cancer. The CDR3 runs from the conserved cysteine through the conserved F or W. A D gene is named only where the DNA matches it firmly. Part of the rows lack a size; the others show once, few, many or a class for expanded clones.

abundance: .
v_gene: TRBV27
d_gene: .
j_gene: TRBJ1-5
CDR3aa: CASSLSYPIRSQGGDQPQHF
CDR3nt: TGTGCCAGCAGTTTATCGTACCCCATCCGGTCCCAGGGAGGTGATCAGCCCCAGCATTTT

abundance: .
v_gene: TRBV5-1
d_gene: .
j_gene: TRBJ2-7
CDR3aa: CASSAGTILSYEQYF
CDR3nt: TGCGCCAGCAGCGCAGGGACAATTCTATCCTACGAGCAGTACTTC

abundance: .
v_gene: TRBV7-2
d_gene: .
j_gene: TRBJ2-4
CDR3aa: CASSSSLDRKSIQYF
CDR3nt: TGTGCCAGCAGTTCCTCCCTTGACAGAAAAAGCATTCAGTACTTC

abundance: .
v_gene: TRBV28
d_gene: .
j_gene: TRBJ2-3
CDR3aa: CASSPDSRTDTQYF
CDR3nt: TGTGCCAGCAGTCCCGACTCCCGCACAGATACGCAGTATTTT

abundance: .
v_gene: TRBV7-3
d_gene: .
j_gene: TRBJ2-5
CDR3aa: CASSLTPRETQYF
CDR3nt: TGTGCCAGCAGCTTAACCCCTAGGGAGACCCAGTACTTC

abundance: few
v_gene: TRBV14
d_gene: .
j_gene: TRBJ2-2
CDR3aa: CASSQDWNRGGELFF
CDR3nt: TGTGCCAGCAGCCAAGATTGGAACCGGGGCGGGGAGCTGTTTTTT

abundance: .
v_gene: TRBV7-3
d_gene: TRBD1
j_gene: TRBJ2-1
CDR3aa: CASSLGPTGQGYNEQFF
CDR3nt: TGTGCCAGCAGCTTAGGGCCAACGGGACAGGGCTACAATGAGCAGTTCTTC

abundance: .
v_gene: TRBV28
d_gene: .
j_gene: TRBJ2-1
CDR3aa: CASRGTGRNEQFF
CDR3nt: TGTGCCAGCAGAGGAACAGGGCGGAATGAGCAGTTCTTC

abundance: .
v_gene: TRBV9
d_gene: TRBD2
j_gene: TRBJ2-1
CDR3aa: CASSVGLAGRIGNEQFF
CDR3nt: TGTGCCAGCAGCGTTGGTCTAGCGGGAAGGATTGGCAATGAGCAGTTCTTC

abundance: .
v_gene: TRBV10-1
d_gene: TRBD1
j_gene: TRBJ2-1
CDR3aa: CASRPGTGGAGEQFF
CDR3nt: TGCGCCAGCAGGCCCGGGACAGGGGGCGCCGGGGAGCAGTTCTTC

abundance: .
v_gene: TRBV6-1
d_gene: .
j_gene: TRBJ2-3
CDR3aa: CASRIQGTRTDTQYF
CDR3nt: TGTGCCAGCAGAATACAGGGTACCCGCACAGATACGCAGTATTTT